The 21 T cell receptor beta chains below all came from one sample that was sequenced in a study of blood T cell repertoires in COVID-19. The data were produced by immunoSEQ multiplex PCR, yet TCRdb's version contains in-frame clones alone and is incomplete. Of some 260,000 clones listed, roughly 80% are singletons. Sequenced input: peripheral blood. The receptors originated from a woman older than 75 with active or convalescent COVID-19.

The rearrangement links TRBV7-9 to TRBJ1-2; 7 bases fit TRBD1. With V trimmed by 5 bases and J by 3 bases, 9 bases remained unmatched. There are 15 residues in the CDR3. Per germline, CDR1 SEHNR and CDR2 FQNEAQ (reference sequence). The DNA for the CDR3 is TGTGCCAGCAGCCATTGGGACAGAGACGACTATGGCTACACCTTC. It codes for CASSHWDRDDYGYTF.

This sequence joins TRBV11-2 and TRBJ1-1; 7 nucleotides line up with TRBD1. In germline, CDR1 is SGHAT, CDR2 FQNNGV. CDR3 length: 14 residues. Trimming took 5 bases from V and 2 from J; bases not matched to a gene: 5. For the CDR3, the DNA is TGTGCCAGCAGCCTTCGACAGGGAAACACTGAAGCTTTCTTT. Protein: CASSLRQGNTEAFF.

The CDR3 bases are TGTGCCAGCAGTGAAGCGGATCGACTATCCTTCAAGAGAACCCAGTACTTC. It yields the protein CASSEADRLSFKRTQYF. This chain links TRBV6-1 with TRBJ2-5, with a weak D call TRBD2 (5 bases). The CDR3 covers 17 residues. V lost 0 bases to trimming and J lost 8 bases, with 22 bases between them. Germline-derived CDR1 and CDR2 are MNHNS and SASEGT.

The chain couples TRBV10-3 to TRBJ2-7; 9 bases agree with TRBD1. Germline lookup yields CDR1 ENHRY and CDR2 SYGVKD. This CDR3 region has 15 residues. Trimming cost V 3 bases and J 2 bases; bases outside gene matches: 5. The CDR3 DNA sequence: TGTGCCATCAGTGACCCCGGGACAGGGACCTACGAGCAGTACTTC. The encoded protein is CAISDPGTGTYEQYF.

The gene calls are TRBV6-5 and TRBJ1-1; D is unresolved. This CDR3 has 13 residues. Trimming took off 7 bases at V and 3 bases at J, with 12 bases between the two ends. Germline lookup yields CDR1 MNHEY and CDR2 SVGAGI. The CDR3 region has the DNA TGTGCCAGCAACCCCAGGTACGACACTGAAGCTTTCTTT. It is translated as CASNPRYDTEAFF.

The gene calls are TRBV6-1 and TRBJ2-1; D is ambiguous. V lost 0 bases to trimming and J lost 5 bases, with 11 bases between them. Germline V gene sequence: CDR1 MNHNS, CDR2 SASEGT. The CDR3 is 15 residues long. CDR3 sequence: CASSEAMVPDNEQFF. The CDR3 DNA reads TGTGCCAGCAGTGAAGCTATGGTTCCGGACAATGAGCAGTTCTTC.

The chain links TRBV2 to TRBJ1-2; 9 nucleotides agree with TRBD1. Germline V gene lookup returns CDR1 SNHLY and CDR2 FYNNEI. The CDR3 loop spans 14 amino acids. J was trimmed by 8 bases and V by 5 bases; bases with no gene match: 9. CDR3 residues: CASSLTQGALGYTF. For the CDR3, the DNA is TGTGCCAGCAGTCTCACACAGGGGGCCTTAGGCTACACCTTC.

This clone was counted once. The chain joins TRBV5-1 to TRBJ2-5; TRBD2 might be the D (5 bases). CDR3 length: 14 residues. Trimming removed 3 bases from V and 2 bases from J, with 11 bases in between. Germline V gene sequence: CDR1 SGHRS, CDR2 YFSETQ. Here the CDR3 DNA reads TGCGCCAGCAGCTCAGGACGGAGGCAAGAGACCCAGTACTTC. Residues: CASSSGRRQETQYF.

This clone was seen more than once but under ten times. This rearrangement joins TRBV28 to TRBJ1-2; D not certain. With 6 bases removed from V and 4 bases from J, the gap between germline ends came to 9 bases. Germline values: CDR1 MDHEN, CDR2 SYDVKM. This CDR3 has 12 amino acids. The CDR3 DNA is TGTGCCAGCAGCACTATCGGCTATGGCTACACCTTC. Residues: CASSTIGYGYTF.

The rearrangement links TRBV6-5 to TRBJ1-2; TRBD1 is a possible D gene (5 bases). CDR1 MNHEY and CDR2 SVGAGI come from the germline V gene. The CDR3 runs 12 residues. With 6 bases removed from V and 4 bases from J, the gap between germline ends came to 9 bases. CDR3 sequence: CASSPGLYGYTF. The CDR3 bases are TGTGCCAGCAGCCCGGGACTCTATGGCTACACCTTC.

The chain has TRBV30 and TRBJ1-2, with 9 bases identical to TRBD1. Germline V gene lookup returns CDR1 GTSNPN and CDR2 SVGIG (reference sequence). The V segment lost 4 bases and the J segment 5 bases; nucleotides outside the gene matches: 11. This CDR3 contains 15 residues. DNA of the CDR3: TGTGCCTGGAAAGTTACCGGGACAGGGCCTTATGGCTACACCTTC. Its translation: CAWKVTGTGPYGYTF. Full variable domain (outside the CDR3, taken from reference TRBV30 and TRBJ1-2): SQTIHQWPATLVQPVGSPLSLECTVEGTSNPNLYWYRQAAGRGLQLLFYSVGIGQISSEVPQNLSASRPQDRQFILSSKKLLLSDSGFYLCAWKVTGTGPYGYTFGSGTRLTVV.

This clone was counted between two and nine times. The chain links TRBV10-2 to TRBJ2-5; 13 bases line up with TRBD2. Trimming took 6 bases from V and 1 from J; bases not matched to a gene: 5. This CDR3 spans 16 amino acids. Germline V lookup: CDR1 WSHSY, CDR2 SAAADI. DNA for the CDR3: TGCGCCAGCAGGAAGGGACTAGCGGGGTCCCAAGAGACCCAGTACTTC. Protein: CASRKGLAGSQETQYF.

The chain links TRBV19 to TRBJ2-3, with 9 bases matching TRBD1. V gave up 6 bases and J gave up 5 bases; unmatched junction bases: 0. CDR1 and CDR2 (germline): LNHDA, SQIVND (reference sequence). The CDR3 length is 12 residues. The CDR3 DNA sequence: TGTGCCAGTAGGGACAGGGGAGATACGCAGTATTTT. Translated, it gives CASRDRGDTQYF.

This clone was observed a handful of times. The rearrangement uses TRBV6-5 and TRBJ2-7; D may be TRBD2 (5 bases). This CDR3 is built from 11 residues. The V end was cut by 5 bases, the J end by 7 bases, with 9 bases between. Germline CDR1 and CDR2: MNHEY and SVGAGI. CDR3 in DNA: TGTGCCAGCAGTCAGGACTGGGAGCAGTACTTC. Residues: CASSQDWEQYF.

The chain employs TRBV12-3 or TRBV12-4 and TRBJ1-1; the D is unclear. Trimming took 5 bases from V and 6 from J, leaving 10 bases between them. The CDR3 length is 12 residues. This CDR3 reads CASSRRTSEAFF. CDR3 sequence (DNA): TGTGCCAGCAGTCGAAGGACTTCTGAAGCTTTCTTT.

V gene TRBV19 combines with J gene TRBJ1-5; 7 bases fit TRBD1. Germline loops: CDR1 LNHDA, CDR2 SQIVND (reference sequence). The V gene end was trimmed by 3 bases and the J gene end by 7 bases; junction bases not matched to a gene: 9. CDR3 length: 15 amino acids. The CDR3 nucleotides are TGTGCCAGTAGTATCGTACAGGGGCGGGGACAGCCCCAGCATTTT. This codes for CASSIVQGRGQPQHF.

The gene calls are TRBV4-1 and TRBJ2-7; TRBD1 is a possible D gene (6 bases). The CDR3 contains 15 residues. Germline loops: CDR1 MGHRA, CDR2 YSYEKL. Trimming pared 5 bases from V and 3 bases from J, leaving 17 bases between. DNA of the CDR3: TGCGCCAGCAGCGCACTACCGGGACAACGCTACGAGCAGTACTTC. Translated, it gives CASSALPGQRYEQYF.

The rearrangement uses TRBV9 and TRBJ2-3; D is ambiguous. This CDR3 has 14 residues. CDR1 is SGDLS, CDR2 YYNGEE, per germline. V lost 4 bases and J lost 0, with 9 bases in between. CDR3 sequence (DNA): TGTGCCAGCAGCCCGCGACTCAGCACAGATACGCAGTATTTT. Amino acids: CASSPRLSTDTQYF.

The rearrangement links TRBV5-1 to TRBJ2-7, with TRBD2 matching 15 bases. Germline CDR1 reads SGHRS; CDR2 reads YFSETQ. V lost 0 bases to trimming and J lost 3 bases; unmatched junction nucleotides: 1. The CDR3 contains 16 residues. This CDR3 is CASSLGTSGRDYEQYF. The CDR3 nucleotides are TGCGCCAGCAGCTTGGGGACTAGCGGGAGGGACTACGAGCAGTACTTC.

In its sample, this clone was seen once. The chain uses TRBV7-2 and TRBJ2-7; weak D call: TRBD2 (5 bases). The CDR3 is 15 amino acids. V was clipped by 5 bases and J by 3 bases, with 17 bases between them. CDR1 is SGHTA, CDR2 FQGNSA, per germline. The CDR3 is CASSVRALGDYEQYF. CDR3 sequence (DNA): TGTGCCAGCAGCGTCCGGGCCCTGGGAGACTACGAGCAGTACTTC.

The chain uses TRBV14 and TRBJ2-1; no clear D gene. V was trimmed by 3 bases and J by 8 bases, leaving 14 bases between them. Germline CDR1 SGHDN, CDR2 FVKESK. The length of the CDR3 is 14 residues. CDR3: CASSQLNRIDEQFF. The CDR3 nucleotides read TGTGCCAGCAGCCAGCTCAACAGAATCGATGAGCAGTTCTTC. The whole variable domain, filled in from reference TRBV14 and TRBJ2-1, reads EAGVTQFPSHSVIEKGQTVTLRCDPISGHDNLYWYRRVMGKEIKFLLHFVKESKQDESGMPNNRFLAERTGGTYSTLKVQPAELEDSGVYFCASSQLNRIDEQFFGPGTRLTVL.